The rows below give T cell receptor beta chains drawn from one sample of a study of OX40 agonist ivuxolimab in advanced cancers. Repertoires were generated with immunoSEQ multiplex PCR, while TCRdb's copy carries only in-frame clones and drops some. The sample records tens of thousands of clones, almost 95% being singletons. Here the sequenced sample was CD4+ or CD8+ T cells sorted from blood, taken in a trial of the OX40 agonist ivuxolimab. The receptors here all came from an adult with an advanced solid tumor such as melanoma, head and neck, liver or kidney cancer. Both conserved end residues are part of each CDR3. D genes are given only for firm matches. Part of the rows lack a size; the others show once, few, many or a class for expanded clones.

TRBJ2-3 . . TRBV14 CASSQAGRDTQYF TGTGCCAGCAGCCAAGCTGGGAGAGATACGCAGTATTTT
TRBJ1-1 . . TRBV29-1 CSVTITNTEAFF TGCAGCGTAACTATTACGAACACTGAAGCTTTCTTT
TRBJ2-7 . . TRBV4-3 CASSQEWWGGTYEQYF TGCGCCAGCAGCCAAGAATGGTGGGGCGGAACATACGAGCAGTACTTC
TRBJ2-1 TRBD2 . TRBV2 CARGLAGREQFF TGTGCCAGGGGCTTAGCGGGGCGGGAGCAGTTCTTC
TRBJ2-7 TRBD1 . TRBV10-2 CASSEIDRVPLEQYF TGCGCCAGCAGTGAGATCGACAGGGTTCCTCTCGAGCAGTACTTC
TRBJ1-3 TRBD1 . TRBV6-4 CASSPTGDGNTIYF TGTGCCAGCAGCCCGACAGGGGATGGAAACACCATATATTTT
TRBJ1-2 TRBD1 . TRBV6-6 CASRSDRAGGYTF TGTGCCAGCAGATCCGACAGGGCAGGTGGCTACACCTTC
TRBJ2-5 . . TRBV11-2 CASTPYLGLGETQYF TGTGCCAGCACCCCGTATCTGGGTTTGGGAGAGACCCAGTACTTC
TRBJ1-4 . . TRBV9 CASSGATNEKLFF TGTGCCAGCTCGGGTGCAACTAATGAAAAACTGTTTTTT
TRBJ2-7 . . TRBV4-1 CASSQVGSVDEQYF TGCGCCAGCAGCCAAGTTGGCTCCGTCGACGAGCAGTACTTC
TRBJ2-7 . . TRBV4-3 CASSVFLTGEYEQYF TGCGCCAGCAGCGTTTTTTTAACAGGTGAATACGAGCAGTACTTC
TRBJ1-5 . . TRBV27 CASSLFGGGNQPQHF TGTGCCAGCAGTTTATTCGGCGGCGGCAATCAGCCCCAGCATTTT
TRBJ2-2 TRBD1 . TRBV6-6 CASNGPGQGFRELFF TGTGCCAGCAATGGACCGGGACAGGGATTCCGGGAGCTGTTTTTT
TRBJ2-2 TRBD1 once TRBV4-1 CASRNKMWDRGSSALGELFF TGCGCCAGCAGAAACAAGATGTGGGACAGGGGTTCGAGTGCTCTCGGGGAGCTGTTTTTT
TRBJ1-5 . . TRBV6-1 CASSDRDYRPQHF TGTGCCAGCAGCGACAGAGATTACCGGCCCCAGCATTTT
TRBJ2-2 TRBD1 . TRBV2 CASRKSGQGAGGELFF TGTGCCAGCAGGAAATCGGGACAGGGGGCTGGTGGGGAGCTGTTTTTT
TRBJ2-2 . once TRBV30 CAWSVIGTNTGELFF TGTGCCTGGAGTGTAATAGGGACGAACACCGGGGAGCTGTTTTTT
TRBJ2-7 TRBD2 . TRBV10-2 CASSESKGTTYEQYF TGCGCCAGCAGTGAGTCGAAGGGGACTACCTACGAGCAGTACTTC
TRBJ2-7 . . TRBV29-1 CSVEGQNESREQYF TGCAGCGTTGAGGGACAAAACGAATCAAGAGAGCAGTACTTC
TRBJ1-2 TRBD1 . TRBV7-9 CASSVPGQGARGYTF TGTGCCAGCAGCGTTCCGGGACAGGGCGCTCGCGGCTACACCTTC
TRBJ2-3 . . TRBV27 CASSLGGDHPDTQYF TGTGCCAGCAGTTTAGGCGGGGACCACCCAGATACGCAGTATTTT
TRBJ1-1 TRBD1 . TRBV13 CASSHPGTGLAEAFF TGTGCCAGCAGCCACCCCGGGACAGGGCTGGCTGAAGCTTTCTTT
TRBJ2-7 TRBD1 . TRBV25-1 CASSEIVGQGKDEQYF TGTGCCAGCAGTGAAATCGTGGGACAGGGGAAAGACGAGCAGTACTTC
TRBJ2-2 . . TRBV11-2 CASRSERTNTGELFF TGTGCCAGCAGATCCGAGCGGACCAACACCGGGGAGCTGTTTTTT
TRBJ2-5 TRBD2 . TRBV27 CASSSQRGVQETQYF TGTGCCAGCAGTTCTCAGCGGGGCGTACAAGAGACCCAGTACTTC
TRBJ1-3 . . TRBV4-1 CASSQDWWESGNTIYF TGCGCCAGCAGCCAAGATTGGTGGGAATCTGGAAACACCATATATTTT
TRBJ2-5 . . TRBV4-1 CASSLRALGETQYF TGCGCCAGCAGCCTAAGGGCTCTCGGGGAGACCCAGTACTTC
TRBJ2-7 . once TRBV6-1 CASSEDGEQYF TGTGCCAGCAGTGAAGATGGCGAGCAGTACTTC
TRBJ2-1 . . TRBV14 CASSHPRTHDNEQFF TGTGCCAGCAGCCACCCTAGGACTCACGACAATGAGCAGTTCTTC
TRBJ1-2 TRBD1 . TRBV19 CASSVQAEWDREIYGYTF TGTGCCAGTAGTGTCCAGGCTGAGTGGGACAGGGAGATTTATGGCTACACCTTC
TRBJ2-5 TRBD2 . TRBV27 CASSTGTSGETQYF TGTGCCAGCAGTACTGGGACTAGTGGGGAGACCCAGTACTTC
TRBJ1-1 TRBD1 . TRBV4-1 CASSHLPGQGIATEAFF TGCGCCAGCAGCCATCTACCGGGACAGGGAATAGCCACTGAAGCTTTCTTT
TRBJ1-2 . . TRBV9 CASSAQGSYGYTF TGTGCCAGCAGCGCACAGGGATCTTACGGCTACACCTTC
TRBJ2-5 TRBD2 . TRBV4-1 CASSQEGLAGPGSSEETQYF TGCGCCAGCAGTCAAGAGGGTCTAGCGGGACCGGGTTCATCAGAAGAGACCCAGTACTTC
TRBJ1-3 . . TRBV9 CASSAGSLSGNTIYF TGTGCCAGCAGCGCCGGGAGCCTCTCTGGAAACACCATATATTTT
TRBJ2-7 TRBD2 . TRBV7-2 CASSLTSDFYEQYF TGTGCCAGCAGCTTGACTAGCGACTTCTACGAGCAGTACTTC
TRBJ2-7 TRBD1 . TRBV11-1 CASSPRLGQNYEQYF TGTGCCAGCAGCCCGAGACTGGGACAGAACTACGAGCAGTACTTC
TRBJ1-1 . once TRBV25-1 CASSEGLNTEAFF TGTGCCAGCAGTGAAGGTCTGAACACTGAAGCTTTCTTT
TRBJ2-7 TRBD1 . TRBV6-5 CASSTDRASDEQYF TGTGCCAGCAGCACGGACAGGGCCTCGGACGAGCAGTACTTC